This TCR beta chain came from a study of blood T cell repertoires in COVID-19. Background on the study: Acute and convalescent COVID-19 samples came from the United States, Italy and Spain. The cDNA or gDNA used as material had been derived from T cells, B-cell-depleted T cells, or PBMCs.

As originally analysed: Amplified reference gene primers provided the basis for estimating nucleated cell counts. Repertoires were generated with immunoSEQ multiplex PCR, while TCRdb's copy carries only in-frame clones and drops some. The V and J calls and clone size come from that table; D and trimming were worked out from the DNA. The sample consists of 94,000 or so clones, 88% of them appearing once. After removal of 6 bases from V and 5 bases from J, the junction contained 10 bases not matched to a gene. Per germline, CDR1 MNHEY and CDR2 SVGEGT. CDR3 size: 15 residues. Sequencing used peripheral blood. The sequence was collected from a woman in her 70s with acute or convalescent COVID-19. The chain joins TRBV6-2 or TRBV6-3 to TRBJ1-5, with 7 bases fitting TRBD1. The CDR3 is CASSRLTGSHQPQHF. The CDR3 DNA is TGTGCCAGCAGCCGATTGACAGGGAGCCATCAGCCCCAGCATTTT.